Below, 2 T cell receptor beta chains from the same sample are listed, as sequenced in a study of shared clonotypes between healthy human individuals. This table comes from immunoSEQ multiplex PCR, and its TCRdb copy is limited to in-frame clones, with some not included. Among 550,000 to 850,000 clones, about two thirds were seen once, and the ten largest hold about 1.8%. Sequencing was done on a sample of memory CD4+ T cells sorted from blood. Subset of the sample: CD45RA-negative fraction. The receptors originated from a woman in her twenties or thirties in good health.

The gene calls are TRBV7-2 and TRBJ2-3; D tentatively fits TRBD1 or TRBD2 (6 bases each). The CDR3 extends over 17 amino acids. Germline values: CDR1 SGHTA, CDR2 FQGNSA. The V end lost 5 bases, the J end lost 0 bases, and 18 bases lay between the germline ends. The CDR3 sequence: CASSPRGVSPSTDTQYF. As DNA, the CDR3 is TGTGCCAGCAGCCCTAGGGGGGTCTCTCCTAGCACAGATACGCAGTATTTT.

CDR3 in amino acids: CASSGVRGYNEQFF. CDR3 nucleotides: TGTGCCAGCAGTGGGGTGCGGGGCTACAATGAGCAGTTCTTC. This sequence joins TRBV2 and TRBJ2-1; maybe TRBD2 (6 bases). The CDR3 contains 14 residues. Germline-derived CDR1 and CDR2 are SNHLY and FYNNEI. V lost 4 bases to trimming and J lost 3 bases, with 10 bases between them. Variable domain in full (rest from reference TRBV2 and TRBJ2-1): EPEVTQTPSHQVTQMGQEVILRCVPISNHLYFYWYRQILGQKVEFLVSFYNNEISEKSEIFDDQFSVERPDGSNFTLKIRSTKLEDSAMYFCASSGVRGYNEQFFGPGTRLTVL.